The subject of this entry is one TCR beta chain. This clone was detected a few times. The antigen it recognizes is unknown. No base-level quality is on record; no much larger clone is a single base apart. For CDR1 and CDR2, the germline V gene lists ENHRY and SYGVKD. The germline V and J ends show losses of 3 bases and 6 bases respectively, and no gene match explains 8 bases of the junction. From the cysteine up to the phenylalanine, the CDR3 has a length of 15 residues. Only the CDR3 region is kept as DNA, spanning 45 bases read in frame from base 1. Genomic DNA from frozen pancreas tissue was processed for repertoire sequencing. The DNeasy Blood and Tissue Kit was used to extract 2-3 ug of genomic DNA from umbilical cord blood or frozen pancreas. This specimen comes from a study of fetal regulatory T cell absence and autoimmunity (TCRdb year 2017). General notes on the study: Exocrine pancreas autoimmunity was seen in the IPEX patients without clinical diabetes. What the research found in general, with its limitations: Cord blood and pancreas had broadly similar TRB gene family usage, resembling published neonatal and adult repertoires. The TCR compartment showed significant oligoclonal enrichment in pancreas versus cord blood, with some top clones over 85-fold enriched. The oligoclonal enrichment was taken as support for antigen-driven autoimmunity in the pancreas before birth in IPEX syndrome.

Amplification and barcoding of TCRbeta CDR3 regions were carried out by two-step multiplex PCR on the immunoSEQ human TCRbeta survey platform. Libraries were sequenced on Illumina instruments, and IgH from the same samples was sequenced in parallel. Under the source paper's analysis protocol: To remove PCR and sequencing errors, raw reads were filtered against IMGT V, D, J definitions and grouped with a nearest-neighbor algorithm. A clone was defined as an identical nucleotide sequence, and differential abundance between tissues was tested with a Fisher exact test for each clone using a pFDR threshold of p<0.01. A minimum inclusion filter of 10 in either sample excluded clones with frequencies too low for statistical inference. The immunoSEQ Analyzer was used for pairwise clonal comparisons, and IMGT tools were used to assess gene family usage. Not all clones reach the TCRdb copy of this immuneACCESS table, which keeps in-frame sequences only. Checked studies attribute under half of the gap to unresolved V genes and leave the rest unexplained. That table supplies the V and J calls and clone size; D and trimming were determined from the DNA. The table for this sample lists 95,000 or so clones; 55% to 75% of them were counted only once. Of the sample, 2% falls within the top ten clones.

The chain links TRBV10-3 with TRBJ2-1; TRBD2 fits 7 bases in the junction. The sequence was obtained from a male donor with IPEX syndrome. The sequenced material came from pancreas tissue. In nucleotides, the sequence is TGTGCCATCAGTGATGTATGGGGAGGGGTCAATGAGCAGTTCTTC. Translated, this gives CAISDVWGGVNEQFF.